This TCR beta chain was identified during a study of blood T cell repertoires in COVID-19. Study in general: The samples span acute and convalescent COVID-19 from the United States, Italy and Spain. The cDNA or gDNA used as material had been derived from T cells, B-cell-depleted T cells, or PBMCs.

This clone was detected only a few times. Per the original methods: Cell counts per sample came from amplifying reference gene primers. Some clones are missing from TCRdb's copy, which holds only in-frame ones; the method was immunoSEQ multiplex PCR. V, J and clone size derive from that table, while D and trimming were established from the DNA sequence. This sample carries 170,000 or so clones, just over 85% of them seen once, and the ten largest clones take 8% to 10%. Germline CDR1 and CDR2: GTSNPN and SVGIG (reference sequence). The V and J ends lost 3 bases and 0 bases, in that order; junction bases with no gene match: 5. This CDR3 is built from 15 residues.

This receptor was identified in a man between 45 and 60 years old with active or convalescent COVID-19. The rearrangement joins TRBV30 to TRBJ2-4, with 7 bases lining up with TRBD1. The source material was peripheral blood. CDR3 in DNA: TGTGCCTGGAGGGGACAGACTGTAGCCAAAAACATTCAGTACTTC. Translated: CAWRGQTVAKNIQYF.